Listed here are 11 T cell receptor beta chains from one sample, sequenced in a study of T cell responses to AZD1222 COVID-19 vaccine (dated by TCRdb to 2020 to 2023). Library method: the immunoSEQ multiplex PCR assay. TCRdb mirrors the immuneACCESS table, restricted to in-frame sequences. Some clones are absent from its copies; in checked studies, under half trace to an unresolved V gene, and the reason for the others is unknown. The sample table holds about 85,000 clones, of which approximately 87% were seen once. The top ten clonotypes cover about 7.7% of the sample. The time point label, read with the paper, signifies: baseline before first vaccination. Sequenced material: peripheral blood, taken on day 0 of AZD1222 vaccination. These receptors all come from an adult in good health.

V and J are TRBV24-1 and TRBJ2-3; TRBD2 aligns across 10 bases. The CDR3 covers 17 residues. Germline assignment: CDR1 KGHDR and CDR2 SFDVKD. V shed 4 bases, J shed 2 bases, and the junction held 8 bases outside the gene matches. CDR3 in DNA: TGTGCCACCAGTGAACCCATAGCGGGAGGCCTCACAGATACGCAGTATTTT. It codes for CATSEPIAGGLTDTQYF.

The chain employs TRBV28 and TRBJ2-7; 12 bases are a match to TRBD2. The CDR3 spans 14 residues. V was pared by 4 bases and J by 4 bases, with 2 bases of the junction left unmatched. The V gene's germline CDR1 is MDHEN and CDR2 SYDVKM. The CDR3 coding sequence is TGTGCCAGCAGTTCTAGCGGGGGGGAATACGAGCAGTACTTC. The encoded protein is CASSSSGGEYEQYF.

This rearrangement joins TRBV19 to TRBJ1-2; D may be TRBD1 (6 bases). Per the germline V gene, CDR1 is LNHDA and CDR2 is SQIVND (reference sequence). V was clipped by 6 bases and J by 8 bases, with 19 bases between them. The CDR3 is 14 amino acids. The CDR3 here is CASSDQGGNRGYTF. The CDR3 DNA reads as TGTGCCAGTAGCGATCAAGGGGGGAATCGGGGCTACACCTTC.

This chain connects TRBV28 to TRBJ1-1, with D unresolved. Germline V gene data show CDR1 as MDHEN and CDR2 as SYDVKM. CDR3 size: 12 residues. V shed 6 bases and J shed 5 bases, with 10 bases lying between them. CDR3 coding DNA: TGTGCCAGCAGCTGGACCCGAACTGAAGCTTTCTTT. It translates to CASSWTRTEAFF.

DNA for the CDR3: TGTGCCAGCAGCCCGGGGGGACTAGCAGCGAATGAGCAGTTCTTC. Residues: CASSPGGLAANEQFF. The chain carries TRBV5-4 and TRBJ2-1, with TRBD2 matching 9 bases. V gave up 4 bases and J gave up 7 bases; unmatched junction bases: 9. Germline CDR1 SGHNT, CDR2 YYREEE (reference sequence). The CDR3 loop spans 15 amino acids.

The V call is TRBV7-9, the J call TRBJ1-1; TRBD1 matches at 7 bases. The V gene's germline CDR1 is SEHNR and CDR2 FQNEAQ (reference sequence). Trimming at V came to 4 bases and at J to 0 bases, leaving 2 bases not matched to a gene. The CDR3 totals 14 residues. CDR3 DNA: TGTGCCAGCAGCTCGGACAGGATGAACACTGAAGCTTTCTTT. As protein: CASSSDRMNTEAFF.

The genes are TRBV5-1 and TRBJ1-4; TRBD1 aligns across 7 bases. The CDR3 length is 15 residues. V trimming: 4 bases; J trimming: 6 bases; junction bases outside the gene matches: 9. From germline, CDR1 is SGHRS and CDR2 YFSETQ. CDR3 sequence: CASSPVGTVDEKLFF. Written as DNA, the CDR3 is TGCGCCAGCAGCCCCGTCGGGACAGTTGATGAAAAACTGTTTTTT.

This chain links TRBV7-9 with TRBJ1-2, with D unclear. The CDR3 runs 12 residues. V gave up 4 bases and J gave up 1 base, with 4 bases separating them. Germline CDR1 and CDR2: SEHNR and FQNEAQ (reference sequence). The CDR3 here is CASSSSNYGYTF. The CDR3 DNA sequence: TGTGCCAGCAGCTCTAGTAACTATGGCTACACCTTC.

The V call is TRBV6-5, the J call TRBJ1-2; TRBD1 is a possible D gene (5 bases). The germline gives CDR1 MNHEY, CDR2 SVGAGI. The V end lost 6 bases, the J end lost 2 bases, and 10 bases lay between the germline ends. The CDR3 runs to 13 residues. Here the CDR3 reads CASRTGGNYGYTF. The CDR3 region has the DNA TGTGCCAGCAGAACGGGGGGGAACTATGGCTACACCTTC.

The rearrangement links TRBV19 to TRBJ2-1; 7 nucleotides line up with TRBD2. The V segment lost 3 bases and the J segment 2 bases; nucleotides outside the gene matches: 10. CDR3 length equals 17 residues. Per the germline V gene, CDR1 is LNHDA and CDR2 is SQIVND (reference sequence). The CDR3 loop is CASSIRSSGTAYNEQFF. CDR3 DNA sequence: TGTGCCAGTAGTATTAGGTCTAGCGGAACCGCCTACAATGAGCAGTTCTTC.

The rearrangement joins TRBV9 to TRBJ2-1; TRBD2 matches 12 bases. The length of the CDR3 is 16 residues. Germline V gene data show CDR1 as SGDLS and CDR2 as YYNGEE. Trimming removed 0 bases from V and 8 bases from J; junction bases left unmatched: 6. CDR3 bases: TGTGCCAGCAGCGTAGATGGTTCTAGCGGGGGGGATGAGCAGTTCTTC. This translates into CASSVDGSSGGDEQFF.